This is a list of T cell receptor beta chains from one sample in a study of T cells in Graves' hyperthyroidism and ophthalmopathy. MiXCR, run by TCRdb on the multiplex PCR reads, gives a single entry per CDR3 protein. The sample holds under 250,000 distinct CDR3 sequences, 17% seen once. The sequencing input was blood. These receptor sequences come from a woman aged 50 to 65 with Graves' hyperthyroidism. The CDR3 runs from the conserved cysteine through the conserved F or W. A D gene is named only where the DNA matches it firmly. Only part of the rows carry a size: once, few, many, or a class if the clone is expanded.

TRBJ1-1 TRBV11-2 many NA CASSLVTNTEAFF TGTGCCAGCAGCTTAGTCACGAACACTGAAGCTTTCTTT
TRBJ2-7 TRBV28 many NA CASSPAGETYEQYF TGTGCCAGCAGCCCAGCGGGCGAGACCTACGAGCAGTACTTC
TRBJ1-6 TRBV12-3/TRBV12-4 many NA CASSRETTPLHF TGTGCCAGCAGTCGGGAGACGACACCCCTCCACTTT
TRBJ2-1 TRBV11-3 many NA CASSPPTSSYNEQFF TGTGCCAGCAGCCCACCAACGAGCTCCTACAATGAGCAGTTCTTC
TRBJ2-7 TRBV11-2 NA NA CASSLVRDRLYEQYF TGTGCCAGCAGCTTAGTTCGTGACCGCCTCTACGAGCAGTACTTC
TRBJ2-7 TRBV20-1 many TRBD2 CSAPGLAGVGYEQYF TGCAGTGCCCCGGGACTAGCGGGAGTAGGTTACGAGCAGTACTTC
TRBJ2-1 TRBV20-1 many NA CSARLGGTDNEQFF TGCAGTGCTAGACTGGGCGGGACGGACAATGAGCAGTTCTTC
TRBJ2-1 TRBV27 once TRBD2 CASSPSGYSYNEQFF TGTGCCAGCAGTCCTAGCGGGTACTCCTACAATGAGCAGTTCTTC
TRBJ1-1 TRBV10-3 NA NA CAISGGTVKNTEAFF TGTGCCATCAGTGGGGGGACGGTGAAGAACACTGAAGCTTTCTTT
TRBJ2-6 TRBV2 NA NA CASSFGLVSGANVLTF TGTGCCAGCAGTTTTGGACTTGTCTCTGGGGCCAACGTCCTGACTTTC
TRBJ2-4 TRBV6-2/TRBV6-3 NA TRBD1 CASSYGGQGAAKNIQYF TGTGCCAGCAGTTACGGGGGACAGGGGGCGGCCAAAAACATTCAGTACTTC
TRBJ2-3 TRBV24-1 few NA CATRPGHHTDTQYF TGTGCCACCAGGCCGGGACACCACACAGATACGCAGTATTTT
TRBJ1-1 TRBV12-3/TRBV12-4 many NA CASSSEDKTEAFF TGTGCCAGCAGTTCAGAGGACAAGACTGAAGCTTTCTTT
TRBJ2-7 TRBV12-5 NA NA CASGSGTPGYEQYF TGTGCTAGTGGTTCCGGGACTCCAGGTTACGAGCAGTACTTC
TRBJ1-1 TRBV7-2 NA NA CASSLGSGYTEAFF TGTGCCAGCAGCTTAGGGTCAGGTTACACTGAAGCTTTCTTT
TRBJ2-5 TRBV11-3 many TRBD2 CASSLVLAGGAETQYF TGTGCCAGCAGCTTAGTGCTAGCGGGAGGGGCAGAGACCCAGTACTTC